The 11 T cell receptor beta chains listed next were all sequenced from one sample in a study of cytomegalovirus exposure and HLA in healthy donors. A multiplex PCR was run with 60 Vbeta primers and 13 Jbeta primers. Assay used: immunoSEQ multiplex PCR; TCRdb lists only in-frame clones, some missing. The data show 130,000 or so clones, with about 70% seen just once and roughly 7.3% held by the top ten. Sequencing was performed on PBMCs. The receptors originated from a male donor in good health and CMV-seronegative.

V usage is TRBV5-1 and J usage is TRBJ2-2; 8 nucleotides align to TRBD2. Germline loops: CDR1 SGHRS, CDR2 YFSETQ. The CDR3 sequence is 17 residues long. J lost 6 bases, V lost 3 bases, and 13 bases had no gene match. The CDR3 sequence is CASSSGGAGRASGELFF. The CDR3 nucleotides are TGCGCCAGCAGCTCAGGAGGGGCCGGGAGGGCCTCCGGGGAGCTGTTTTTT.

This chain links TRBV7-9 with TRBJ1-2; 11 positions match TRBD1. The CDR3 extends over 17 amino acids. The germline CDR1 and CDR2 sequences are SEHNR and FQNEAQ (reference sequence). J gave up 2 bases and V 4 bases, and 9 bases lay outside the gene matches. CDR3: CASSSFRTGGANYGYTF. The CDR3 nucleotides are TGTGCCAGCAGCTCCTTTAGGACAGGGGGCGCAAACTATGGCTACACCTTC.

This sequence joins TRBV6-6 and TRBJ2-1, with 7 bases fitting TRBD1. The CDR3 has 13 residues. V lost 10 bases, J lost 0 bases, and 3 bases stayed unmatched. Germline assignment: CDR1 MNHNY and CDR2 SVGAGI (reference sequence). The CDR3 here is CATGTASYNEQFF. DNA of the CDR3: TGTGCCACCGGGACAGCCTCCTACAATGAGCAGTTCTTC.

This clone was observed a handful of times. The chain couples TRBV28 to TRBJ1-4; 7 bases match TRBD1. Looked up from germline, CDR1 is MDHEN and CDR2 is SYDVKM. J lost 3 bases, V lost 4 bases, and 8 bases had no gene match. CDR3 length: 16 residues. The CDR3 DNA reads as TGTGCCAGCAGTTCCGACAGGGACGAAGCTAATGAAAAACTGTTTTTT. Translation gives CASSSDRDEANEKLFF.

The rearrangement links TRBV7-6 to TRBJ2-1, with 8 positions matching TRBD2. The germline V gene has CDR1 SGHVS and CDR2 FNYEAQ. The V segment lost 5 bases and the J segment 0 bases; nucleotides outside the gene matches: 6. This CDR3 is 16 amino acids long. CDR3 DNA sequence: TGTGCCAGCAGCCCCACTGGGACTAGCTCCTACAATGAGCAGTTCTTC. Its translation is CASSPTGTSSYNEQFF.

The chain recombines TRBV5-6 with TRBJ2-5; maybe TRBD2 (7 bases). Trimming left V 4 bases short and J 5 bases short, with 9 bases between. The CDR3 contains 12 residues. In germline, CDR1 is SGHDT, CDR2 YYEEEE. CDR3 DNA: TGTGCCAGCAGCGGGGGGGCGGAGACCCAGTACTTC. Translating gives CASSGGAETQYF.

This clone has just a few counts. The J gene is TRBJ2-7, the V gene TRBV14, with 9 bases identical to TRBD1. V shed 4 bases, J shed 0 bases, and the junction held 4 bases outside the gene matches. The CDR3 runs to 15 residues. Germline V CDR1 and CDR2: SGHDN, FVKESK. The CDR3 loop is CASSPGTGISYEQYF. For the CDR3, the DNA is TGTGCCAGCAGCCCCGGGACAGGGATCTCCTACGAGCAGTACTTC.

For the CDR3, the DNA is TGCGCCAGCAGCTTGGGCCAGAAGAACACTGAAGCTTTCTTT. It translates to CASSLGQKNTEAFF. This sequence joins TRBV5-1 and TRBJ1-1; D remains unclear. Germline lookup yields CDR1 SGHRS and CDR2 YFSETQ. Trimming removed 0 bases at V and 1 base at J, with 7 bases between. CDR3 length equals 14 residues. Full variable domain (missing parts from reference TRBV5-1 and TRBJ1-1): KAGVTQTPRYLIKTRGQQVTLSCSPISGHRSVSWYQQTPGQGLQFLFEYFSETQRNKGNFPGRFSGRQFSNSRSEMNVSTLELGDSALYLCASSLGQKNTEAFFGQGTRLTVV.

The chain links TRBV28 to TRBJ2-3; possibly TRBD2 for D (5 bases). Between the trimmed V and J ends, which lost 6 bases and 2 bases, there was a span of 12 bases. The CDR3 runs 14 residues. Germline CDR1 reads MDHEN; CDR2 reads SYDVKM. The CDR3 sequence is CASRELVYTDTQYF. CDR3 nucleotide sequence: TGTGCCAGCAGGGAACTAGTATACACAGATACGCAGTATTTT.

V usage is TRBV6-5 and J usage is TRBJ1-6, with a tentative D call TRBD1 (5 bases). The V end lost 4 bases, the J end lost 7 bases, and 11 bases lay between the germline ends. The germline gives CDR1 MNHEY, CDR2 SVGAGI. CDR3 length: 14 residues. This CDR3 is CASSSDSVNSPLHF. The CDR3 nucleotides read TGTGCCAGCAGTTCCGACAGTGTAAATTCACCCCTCCACTTT.

This chain connects TRBV28 to TRBJ1-3, with a possible D match to TRBD1 (5 bases). V was cut by 6 bases and J by 2 bases, with 14 bases left in between. CDR1 and CDR2 from the germline V gene are MDHEN and SYDVKM. This CDR3 spans 15 amino acids. The CDR3 nucleotides are TGTGCCAGCAGGCCCCAGGGAGGCACTGGAAACACCATATATTTT. Translating it yields CASRPQGGTGNTIYF.